This record looks at one TCR beta chain sequence and its context. The antigen it binds to is not known. The sample holds no much larger clone one base away, and base qualities are not on file. This sample was taken from a study of control samples from healthy donors and cancer patients (dated by TCRdb to 2020 to 2022). Receptor amplification or capture employed the immunoSEQ multiplex PCR assay. What TCRdb holds here is the immuneACCESS table cut down to in-frame rearrangements. Part of the clones is not present; checked against another copy, under half of the missing clones reflect an unresolved V gene, and the others are unexplained. This sample comprises approximately 100,000 clones, approximately 89% of them detected only once. Clones ranked in the top ten supply over 20% of the sample. This TCR derives from a man aged 25-45 years in good health. The sequenced sample consisted of blood.

The DNA sequence reads TGTGCCAGCAGTCCCGGGGCCGGACAGCCAAAAAATTGGGAGACCCAGTACTTC. Its protein reads: CASSPGAGQPKNWETQYF. The sequence joins TRBV28 to TRBJ2-5, and the D gene may be TRBD1, 6 bases matching. CDR1 and CDR2 are read off the germline V gene as MDHEN and SYDVKM. Measured from the cysteine to the phenylalanine, the CDR3 is 18 residues long. Only the CDR3 portion is preserved as DNA: 54 bases, with reading frame beginning at the first base. Trimming costs V 5 bases and J 5 bases, and their ends lie 27 bases apart.